This TCR beta chain was sequenced during a study of CD8+CD57+ T cells in acquired aplastic anemia. Study findings and constraints: CD8+ Simpson's diversity did not differ significantly between patients and controls. Patients and controls shared about 30 CD8+ CDR3 sequences, which appeared highly expressed in patients and within their immunodominant clones.

Genomic DNA templated the TCR beta VDJ and CDR3 profiling. In TCRdb, the reads were re-called with MiXCR into one record per CDR3 protein. The table records around 500,000 distinct CDR3 sequences, roughly a third of them present only once. The CDR3 has 18 amino acids. From germline, CDR1 is GTSNPN and CDR2 SVGIG (reference sequence). With 1 base clipped from V and 1 base from J, the junction kept 16 bases outside the gene matches. As regards this clonotype: Its antigen is undetermined.

Only patients with CD8+CD57+ cell expansion on flow cytometry were chosen for sequencing. Severe acquired aplastic anemia was present in all patients. Patients had not yet gotten any therapy when their blood was taken for sampling. The sequenced sample was sorted CD4+, CD8+, or CD8+CD57+ T cells (not recorded which) from PBMCs. The receptor was derived from a human donor with aplastic anemia. The chain is built from TRBV30 and TRBJ2-7, with 7 bases that match TRBD1. DNA of the CDR3: TGTGCCTGGAGTGACTACAGGACCGGGACAGCAAATTCCTACGAGCAGTACTTC. Its translation: CAWSDYRTGTANSYEQYF.